One sample yielded the 23 T cell receptor beta chains listed below, sequenced in a study of low-dose radiotherapy and immunotherapy resistance in tumors. Alpha and beta chains were covered, as first-strand cDNA relied on TRAV- and TRBV-specific primers. Amplification of TCRs used a constant-region primer and V-primer adapter for 20 PCR cycles. Using its own MiXCR run on the reads, TCRdb lists one record per CDR3 protein. The sample lists roughly 14,000 distinct CDR3 sequences, 60% occurring once. These receptors came from a human donor with advanced metastatic prostate, ovarian, gallbladder or colorectal cancer (not recorded which). This table probably holds off-target reads from a library built for another chain.

J is TRBJ2-1 and V is TRBV11-2; possible D gene TRBD1, 5 bases. The CDR3 totals 19 residues. V was shortened by 5 bases and J by 0 bases, with 23 bases between the two germline ends. Per germline, CDR1 SGHAT and CDR2 FQNNGV. In DNA form, the CDR3 reads TGTGCCAGCAGCGATAGTAGATGGTGGCGCACAGGCTCCTACAATGAGCAGTTCTTC. Translating it yields CASSDSRWWRTGSYNEQFF.

In its sample, this clonotype was seen a few times. The chain couples TRBV4-3 to TRBJ1-1, with D tentatively TRBD1 (5 bases). Germline V gene sequence: CDR1 LGHNA, CDR2 YSLEER. Between the trimmed V and J ends, which lost 0 bases and 0 bases, there was a span of 8 bases. This CDR3 comprises 15 residues. DNA of the CDR3: TGCGCCAGCAGCCAAGAGCGGGGGATGAACACTGAAGCTTTCTTT. It translates to CASSQERGMNTEAFF.

The chain has TRBV9 and TRBJ2-6; a weak D match, TRBD1 (6 bases). This CDR3 is 15 amino acids long. Trimming cost V 4 bases and J 0 bases, with 8 bases left between them. Per germline, CDR1 SGDLS and CDR2 YYNGEE. The CDR3 DNA is TGTGCCAGCAGCACACAGGGCTCTGGGGCCAACGTCCTGACTTTC. It is translated as CASSTQGSGANVLTF.

This chain links TRBV28 with TRBJ2-2, with a weak D call TRBD1 (5 bases). Looked up from germline, CDR1 is MDHEN and CDR2 is SYDVKM. The ends were cut back, 4 bases at V and 5 bases at J, with 14 bases in the middle. The CDR3 consists of 15 residues. The CDR3: CASSYQGARTGELFF. The CDR3 DNA follows: TGTGCCAGCAGTTACCAGGGTGCGCGGACCGGGGAGCTGTTTTTT.

The chain uses TRBV7-2 and TRBJ2-2; D gene ambiguous. The CDR3 is 13 amino acids. Per germline, CDR1 SGHTA and CDR2 FQGNSA. V lost 5 bases and J lost 7, with 11 bases in between. The CDR3 region is CASSPLENGELFF. In nucleotides, the CDR3 is TGTGCCAGCAGCCCACTGGAGAACGGGGAGCTGTTTTTT.

V and J are TRBV7-2 and TRBJ2-1; 10 bases are shared with TRBD2. This CDR3 has 16 residues. Trimming cost V 5 bases and J 6 bases; bases outside gene matches: 10. Germline V gives CDR1 SGHTA, CDR2 FQGNSA. CDR3 protein: CASSPQERGGLNEQFF. The CDR3 DNA sequence: TGTGCCAGCAGCCCCCAGGAGCGGGGGGGCCTCAATGAGCAGTTCTTC.

The chain couples TRBV24-1 to TRBJ1-2; 10 positions agree with TRBD1. CDR3 length: 15 amino acids. Germline CDR1 KGHDR, CDR2 SFDVKD. V lost 3 bases, J lost 8 bases, and 8 bases stayed unmatched. The CDR3: CATSDPSGTGDGYTF. The DNA for the CDR3 is TGTGCCACCAGTGATCCCTCCGGGACAGGGGACGGCTACACCTTC.

This sequence joins TRBV5-1 and TRBJ2-3, with 12 nucleotides matching TRBD2. Germline V gene sequence: CDR1 SGHRS, CDR2 YFSETQ. Trimming removed 1 base from V and 6 bases from J; junction bases left unmatched: 9. This CDR3 has 17 residues. CDR3 nucleotides: TGCGCCAGCAGCTTGCCCCTAGCGGGGGGGCCATCGGATACGCAGTATTTT. This translates into CASSLPLAGGPSDTQYF.

This clonotype was recorded only once. This chain uses TRBV3-1 with TRBJ1-5; D may be TRBD1 (6 bases). V was cut by 3 bases and J by 7 bases, with 13 bases left in between. Germline CDR1 is LGHDT and CDR2 is YNNKEL (reference sequence). The CDR3 is 14 residues long. The CDR3 coding sequence is TGTGCCAGCAGCCAGGACAGCGGCGGACAGCCCCAGCATTTT. This sequence encodes CASSQDSGGQPQHF.

This clonotype was seen more than once but under ten times. CDR3: CASSPSGTGAANYGYTF. CDR3 coding DNA: TGCGCCAGCAGCCCTTCCGGGACAGGGGCCGCTAACTATGGCTACACCTTC. The chain is built from TRBV4-3 and TRBJ1-2; 10 nucleotides line up with TRBD1. The CDR3 has 17 residues. V shed 4 bases and J 0 bases; nucleotides not matched to a gene: 8. In germline, CDR1 is LGHNA, CDR2 YSLEER.

This clonotype was counted once. The rearrangement uses TRBV7-6 and TRBJ1-6; possibly TRBD1 for D (6 bases). Germline V gene lookup returns CDR1 SGHVS and CDR2 FNYEAQ. CDR3 length equals 13 residues. Trimming took off 3 bases at V and 10 bases at J, with 10 bases between the two ends. CDR3 DNA: TGTGCCAGCAGCTTCGGGGGGCGCTCACCCCTCCACTTT. It encodes CASSFGGRSPLHF.

J is TRBJ2-1 and V is TRBV28; TRBD1 aligns across 10 bases. J lost 4 bases, V lost 6 bases, and 3 bases had no gene match. From germline, CDR1 is MDHEN and CDR2 SYDVKM. This CDR3 spans 14 amino acids. CDR3 region: CASRAGQGYNEQFF. The CDR3 DNA sequence: TGTGCCAGCAGAGCGGGACAGGGGTACAATGAGCAGTTCTTC. The variable domain in full, completed from reference TRBV28 and TRBJ2-1, reads DVKVTQSSRYLVKRTGEKVFLECVQDMDHENMFWYRQDPGLGLRLIYFSYDVKMKEKGDIPEGYSVSREKKERFSLILESASTNQTSMYLCASRAGQGYNEQFFGPGTRLTVL.

The chain has TRBV9 and TRBJ2-7; 8 bases fit TRBD2. There are 16 residues in the CDR3. The germline V gene encodes CDR1 SGDLS and CDR2 YYNGEE. The V segment lost 4 bases and the J segment 3 bases; nucleotides outside the gene matches: 12. The CDR3: CASSPSGGTAFYEQYF. CDR3 sequence (DNA): TGTGCCAGCAGCCCCTCGGGAGGGACGGCCTTCTACGAGCAGTACTTC.

This chain uses TRBV18 with TRBJ1-4; possible D gene TRBD1, 5 bases. V was pared by 4 bases and J by 3 bases, with 15 bases between. Germline V lookup: CDR1 KGHSH, CDR2 LQKENI. The CDR3 totals 16 residues. The CDR3 region has the DNA TGTGCCAGCTCACTACAGGTGGGCCACTCTAATGAAAAACTGTTTTTT. It translates to CASSLQVGHSNEKLFF.

A single count supports this clonotype. The V call is TRBV28, the J call TRBJ2-5, with D perhaps TRBD1 (6 bases). This CDR3 has 13 residues. Germline CDR1 is MDHEN and CDR2 is SYDVKM. V lost 7 bases and J lost 5, with 14 bases in between. The CDR3 DNA follows: TGTGCCAGCATCTCAGGGGCAGGGGAGACCCAGTACTTC. Translated: CASISGAGETQYF.

V gene TRBV20-1 combines with J gene TRBJ1-1; 10 bases are shared with TRBD1. Trimming at V came to 5 bases and at J to 5 bases, leaving 5 bases not matched to a gene. CDR3 length equals 13 residues. Germline CDR1 and CDR2: DFQATT and SNEGSKA (reference sequence). The CDR3 DNA reads TGCAGTGCTCAGGGACAGGGGAGTACTGAAGCTTTCTTT. It yields the protein CSAQGQGSTEAFF.

This clonotype was detected a few times. The chain links TRBV28 to TRBJ2-7; D perhaps matches TRBD1 (5 bases). This CDR3 spans 12 amino acids. Looked up from germline, CDR1 is MDHEN and CDR2 is SYDVKM. V lost 6 bases to trimming and J lost 7 bases, with 13 bases between them. The CDR3 region has the DNA TGTGCCAGCAGCGCAGGGTACCTTGAGCAGTACTTC. Translated: CASSAGYLEQYF.

The CDR3 DNA is TGTGCCAGCAGCTCTTCAGACAGGGCTATGAAAAGTGAGCAGTTCTTC. It encodes CASSSSDRAMKSEQFF. This chain uses TRBV7-9 with TRBJ2-1, with TRBD1 matching 7 bases. The CDR3 contains 16 residues. The V and J ends lost 4 bases and 9 bases, in that order; junction bases with no gene match: 15. In germline, CDR1 is SEHNR, CDR2 FQNEAQ (reference sequence).

The chain combines TRBV28 with TRBJ2-5; 7 bases are a match to TRBD2. The CDR3 is 15 residues long. Trimming removed 7 bases from V and 4 bases from J; junction bases left unmatched: 12. Germline CDR1 MDHEN, CDR2 SYDVKM. The CDR3 region is CASTSGTKLIETQYF. CDR3 DNA: TGTGCCAGCACATCGGGGACTAAGTTGATAGAGACCCAGTACTTC. The variable domain in full, completed from reference TRBV28 and TRBJ2-5, reads DVKVTQSSRYLVKRTGEKVFLECVQDMDHENMFWYRQDPGLGLRLIYFSYDVKMKEKGDIPEGYSVSREKKERFSLILESASTNQTSMYLCASTSGTKLIETQYFGPGTRLLVL.

The chain is built from TRBV6-1 and TRBJ2-7, with 11 bases lining up with TRBD1. V was pared by 7 bases and J by 3 bases, with 8 bases of the junction left unmatched. The CDR3 sequence is 15 residues long. CDR1 and CDR2 from the germline V gene are MNHNS and SASEGT. The CDR3 here is CASTSGGTGGYEQYF. CDR3 nucleotides: TGTGCCAGCACCTCAGGAGGGACAGGGGGCTACGAGCAGTACTTC.

The V call is TRBV6-2 or TRBV6-3, the J call TRBJ2-3; D perhaps matches TRBD2 (5 bases). The germline V gene has CDR1 MNHEY and CDR2 SVGEGT. The CDR3 is 15 amino acids. V was cut by 2 bases and J by 2 bases, with 11 bases left in between. The DNA for the CDR3 is TGTGCCAGCAGTTACATGGCAGGACTCACAGATACGCAGTATTTT. It specifies CASSYMAGLTDTQYF.

The chain links TRBV7-2 to TRBJ1-3; D call uncertain. Germline V CDR1 and CDR2: SGHTA, FQGNSA. Between the trimmed V and J ends, which lost 5 bases and 0 bases, there was a span of 11 bases. The CDR3 runs 15 residues. CDR3 amino acids: CASSPTWNSGNTIYF. The CDR3, as DNA: TGTGCCAGCAGCCCGACATGGAACTCTGGAAACACCATATATTTT.

This clonotype was picked up a small number of times. V gene TRBV12-3 or TRBV12-4 combines with J gene TRBJ2-7; 8 positions match TRBD1. The CDR3 is made up of 15 amino acids. J gave up 2 bases and V 3 bases, and 6 bases lay outside the gene matches. The CDR3, as DNA: TGTGCCAGCAGTTTCGGGACAGGCCCTACCTACGAGCAGTACTTC. Amino acids: CASSFGTGPTYEQYF.